One T cell receptor beta chain is described in this entry. What it binds is unknown. A much larger clone sits a single nucleotide away, making a read error possible. Using RNA template, CDR3s of TCR alpha and beta were amplified with iRepertoire arm-PCR. One-step reverse transcription and amplification started from roughly 100-400 ng of tissue mRNA or PBMC total RNA. MiXCR, run by TCRdb on the multiplex PCR reads, gives a single entry per CDR3 protein. The table includes under 200,000 distinct CDR3 sequences, around 40% detected once. The CDR3 covers 12 residues. The V gene's germline CDR1 is DFQATT and CDR2 SNEGSKA (reference sequence). The entry originates in a study of glioma-infiltrating T cells. Study-level results: Very few CDR3 sequences were shared between tissue and blood.

The genes are TRBV20-1 and TRBJ2-7; no clear D. The clonotype was recovered from a human donor with low-grade glioma or glioblastoma, undergoing nonglioma brain surgery, or in good health (not recorded which). Material for sequencing was glioma tissue, nonneoplastic brain tissue, or PBMCs (not recorded which). The DNA of the CDR3 is TGCAGAGTTCAGCAAACAACCTACGAGCAGTACTTC. Translation gives CRVQQTTYEQYF.